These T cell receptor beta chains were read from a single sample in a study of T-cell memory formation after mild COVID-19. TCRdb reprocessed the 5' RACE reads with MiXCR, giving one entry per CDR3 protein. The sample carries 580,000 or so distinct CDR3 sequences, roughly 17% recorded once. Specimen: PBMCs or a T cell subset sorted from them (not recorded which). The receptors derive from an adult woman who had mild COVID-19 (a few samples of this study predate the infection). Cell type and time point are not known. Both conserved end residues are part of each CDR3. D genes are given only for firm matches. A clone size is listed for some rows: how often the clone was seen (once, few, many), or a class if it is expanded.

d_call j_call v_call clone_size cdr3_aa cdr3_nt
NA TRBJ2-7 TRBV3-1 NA CASSQRRVQGKNEQYF TGTGCCAGCAGCCAAAGGCGGGTACAGGGAAAGAACGAGCAGTACTTC
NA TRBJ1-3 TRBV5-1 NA CASSTGQHSGNTIYF TGCGCCAGCAGCACCGGACAGCACTCTGGAAACACCATATATTTT
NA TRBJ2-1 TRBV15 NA CATGRYNEQFF TGTGCCACCGGCCGGTACAATGAGCAGTTCTTC
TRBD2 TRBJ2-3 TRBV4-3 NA CASSQEKAGADTQYF TGCGCCAGCAGCCAAGAAAAAGCGGGAGCAGATACGCAGTATTTT
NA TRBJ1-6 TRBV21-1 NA CASSKDSRQGDSPLHF TGTGCCAGCAGCAAAGATTCGAGGCAGGGGGATTCACCCCTCCACTTT
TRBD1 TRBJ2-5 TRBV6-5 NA CASSYSSGTGQTQYF TGTGCCAGCAGTTACTCTTCAGGGACAGGGCAAACCCAGTACTTC
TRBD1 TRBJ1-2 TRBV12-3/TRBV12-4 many CASTPTGDYGYTF TGTGCCAGCACCCCCACAGGGGACTATGGCTACACCTTC
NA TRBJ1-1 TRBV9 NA CASSVDPQTVNTEAFF TGTGCCAGCAGCGTAGATCCCCAGACGGTGAACACTGAAGCTTTCTTT
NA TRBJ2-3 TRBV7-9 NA CASSLEPGFLDTQYF TGTGCCAGCAGCTTAGAGCCCGGGTTTCTTGATACGCAGTATTTT
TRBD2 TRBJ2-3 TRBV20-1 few CSARGGTSGMGDTQYF TGCAGTGCTAGGGGGGGGACTAGCGGGATGGGAGATACGCAGTATTTT
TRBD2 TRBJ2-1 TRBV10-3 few CAIGATSGRINEQFF TGTGCCATCGGGGCGACTAGCGGGAGAATAAATGAGCAGTTCTTC
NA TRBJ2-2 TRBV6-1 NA CASSEAWGVTGELFF TGTGCCAGCAGTGAAGCTTGGGGGGTGACCGGGGAGCTGTTTTTT
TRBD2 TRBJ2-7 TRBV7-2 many CASSLAAEGLGIYEQYF TGTGCCAGCAGCCTAGCGGCAGAGGGACTAGGAATCTACGAGCAGTACTTC
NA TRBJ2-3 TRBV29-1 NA CSAAPGLADTQYF TGCAGCGCCGCTCCGGGGTTGGCAGATACGCAGTATTTT
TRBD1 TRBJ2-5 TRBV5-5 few CASSLPTGDGTQYF TGTGCCAGCAGCCTCCCAACAGGGGACGGGACCCAGTACTTC
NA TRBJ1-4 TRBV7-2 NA CASSLDYRGATNEKLFF TGTGCCAGCAGCTTAGATTATCGGGGGGCAACTAATGAAAAACTGTTTTTT
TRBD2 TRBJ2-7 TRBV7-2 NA CASSSTSGRFEQYF TGTGCCAGCAGCTCAACTAGCGGGAGGTTCGAGCAGTACTTC
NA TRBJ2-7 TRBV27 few CASGGRGIGYEQYF TGTGCCAGCGGGGGGCGGGGGATTGGCTACGAGCAGTACTTC
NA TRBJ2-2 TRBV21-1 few CASSKETGGNTGELFF TGTGCCAGCAGCAAAGAGACAGGGGGGAACACCGGGGAGCTGTTTTTT
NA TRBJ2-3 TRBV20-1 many CSARETGSDTQYF TGCAGTGCTAGAGAGACGGGGTCGGATACGCAGTATTTT
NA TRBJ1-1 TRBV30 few CAWSPNSLNTEAFF TGTGCCTGGAGCCCCAACAGCTTGAACACTGAAGCTTTCTTT
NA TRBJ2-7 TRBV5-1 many CASSLAVAYEQYF TGCGCCAGCAGCTTGGCTGTAGCCTACGAGCAGTACTTC
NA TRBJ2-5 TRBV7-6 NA CASSLETLRETQYF TGTGCCAGCAGCTTAGAGACGCTCCGAGAGACCCAGTACTTC
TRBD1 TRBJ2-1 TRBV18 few CASSGTASNEQFF TGTGCCAGCTCCGGGACAGCGTCCAATGAGCAGTTCTTC
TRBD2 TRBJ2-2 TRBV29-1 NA CSVGGLAGVSNTGELFF TGCAGCGTGGGGGGACTAGCGGGAGTTTCGAACACCGGGGAGCTGTTTTTT
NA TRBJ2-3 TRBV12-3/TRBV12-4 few CASSFGLRAGTQYF TGTGCCAGCAGTTTTGGCTTGAGAGCGGGTACGCAGTATTTT
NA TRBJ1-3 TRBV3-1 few CASSLHGGNGNTIYF TGTGCCAGCAGCCTGCATGGGGGGAATGGAAACACCATATATTTT
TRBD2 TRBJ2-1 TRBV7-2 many CASSPLAGGRDHEQFF TGTGCCAGCAGCCCACTAGCGGGAGGGCGGGACCATGAGCAGTTCTTC
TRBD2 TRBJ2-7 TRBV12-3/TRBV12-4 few CASSRVGGSLISYEQYF TGTGCCAGCAGCCGAGTAGGCGGGAGCTTAATCTCCTACGAGCAGTACTTC
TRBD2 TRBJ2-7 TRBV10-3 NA CAISEPGLAGDYEQYF TGTGCCATCAGTGAGCCGGGACTAGCGGGGGATTACGAGCAGTACTTC
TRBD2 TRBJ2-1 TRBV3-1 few CASSQDAGGLGFF TGTGCCAGCAGCCAAGACGCGGGGGGGCTCGGGTTCTTC
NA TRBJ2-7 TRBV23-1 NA CASSHSPGHHF TGCGCCAGCAGTCATTCTCCGGGACACCACTTC
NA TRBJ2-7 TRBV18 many CASSLPGVGYEQYF TGTGCCAGCTCCCTGCCGGGGGTAGGATACGAGCAGTACTTC
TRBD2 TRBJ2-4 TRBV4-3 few CASSRLAGEDIQYF TGCGCCAGCAGCCGACTAGCGGGAGAGGACATTCAGTACTTC
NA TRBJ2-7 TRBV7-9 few CASSPSVVENEQYF TGTGCCAGCAGCCCGTCGGTTGTGGAGAACGAGCAGTACTTC
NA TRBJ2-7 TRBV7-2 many CASSLEQGRTYEQYF TGTGCCAGCAGCTTAGAACAGGGGAGGACCTACGAGCAGTACTTC
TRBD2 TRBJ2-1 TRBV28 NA CASSPEASGGSDEQFF TGTGCCAGCAGCCCCGAGGCTAGCGGGGGGTCGGATGAGCAGTTCTTC
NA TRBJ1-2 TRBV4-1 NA CASSQDRMAGGANYGYTF TGCGCCAGCAGCCAAGATCGTATGGCGGGGGGAGCTAACTATGGCTACACCTTC
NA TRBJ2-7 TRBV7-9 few CASSHPGRNYEQYF TGTGCCAGCAGCCATCCGGGACGGAATTACGAGCAGTACTTC
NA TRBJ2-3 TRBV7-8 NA CASVEGGLGDTQYF TGTGCCAGCGTCGAGGGGGGGCTTGGAGATACGCAGTATTTT
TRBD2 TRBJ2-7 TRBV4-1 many CASSQEASGAYEQYF TGCGCCAGCAGCCAAGAGGCTAGCGGGGCCTACGAGCAGTACTTC
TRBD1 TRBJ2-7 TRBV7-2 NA CASSSWTGGGYEQYF TGTGCCAGCAGCAGCTGGACAGGGGGTGGCTACGAGCAGTACTTC
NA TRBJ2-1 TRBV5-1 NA CASSPPNVLYNEQFF TGCGCCAGCAGCCCGCCGAATGTACTCTACAATGAGCAGTTCTTC
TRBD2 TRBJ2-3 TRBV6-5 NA CASSYSAPSGVPASTDTQYF TGTGCCAGCAGTTACTCTGCCCCTAGCGGGGTTCCCGCTAGCACAGATACGCAGTATTTT
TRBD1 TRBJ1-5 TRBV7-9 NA CATTGASQPQHF TGTGCCACGACAGGGGCAAGTCAGCCCCAGCATTTT
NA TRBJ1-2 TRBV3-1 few CASSQGRDTYSYGYTF TGTGCCAGCAGCCAGGGCCGGGACACCTACAGCTATGGCTACACCTTC
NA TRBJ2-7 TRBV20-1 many CSARGRSSYEQYF TGCAGTGCTAGAGGGCGTAGCTCCTACGAGCAGTACTTC
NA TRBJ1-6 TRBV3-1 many CASSQVTSSANSPLHF TGTGCCAGCAGCCAAGTCACTTCGTCAGCTAATTCACCCCTCCACTTT
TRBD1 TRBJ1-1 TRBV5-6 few CASSLRGTGNTEAFF TGTGCCAGCAGCCTCCGCGGGACAGGGAACACTGAAGCTTTCTTT
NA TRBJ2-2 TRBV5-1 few CASSFTDWNTGELFF TGCGCCAGCAGCTTTACGGACTGGAACACCGGGGAGCTGTTTTTT